One sample yielded the 9 T cell receptor beta chains listed below, sequenced in a study of neurological immune-mediated disorders (dated by TCRdb to between 2017 and 2020). The receptor library was made with 5' RACE. The sequencer listed for this sample is Illumina HiSeq 2500. TCRdb reran the public reads through fastp at Q25 and MiXCR, keeping productive beta chains. Each CDR3 protein appears once, grouped with its most common genes and DNA. The sample profile shows approximately 50,000 distinct CDR3 sequences; approximately 10% of them were found once. The top ten constitute about 5% of the sample. Sequenced sample: PBMCs. Source of these receptors: a man between 65 and 79 years old with HTLV-1-associated myelopathy (HAM/TSP).

At least ten counts were recorded for this clonotype. The chain joins TRBV5-1 to TRBJ1-2; 9 bases match TRBD1. CDR1 SGHRS and CDR2 YFSETQ come from the germline V gene. The CDR3 sequence is 14 residues long. Losses at the gene ends were 4 bases for V and 8 bases for J; bases not matched to a gene: 9. The CDR3 reads CASSPLGTGTGYTF. As DNA, the CDR3 is TGCGCCAGCAGCCCCCTGGGGACAGGGACCGGCTACACCTTC.

By share of the sample, this clonotype is medium-sized. This sequence joins TRBV20-1 and TRBJ1-3, with 10 nucleotides matching TRBD1. The trim removed 6 bases at V and 3 bases at J, leaving 11 bases unmatched. This CDR3 comprises 16 residues. Germline values: CDR1 DFQATT, CDR2 SNEGSKA (reference sequence). The CDR3 reads CSAPSPGQGFGNTIYF. The CDR3 nucleotides read TGCAGTGCCCCAAGCCCGGGACAGGGGTTTGGAAACACCATATATTTT.

This clonotype was detected many times. This chain connects TRBV7-2 to TRBJ2-5, with D perhaps TRBD1 (7 bases). Germline loops: CDR1 SGHTA, CDR2 FQGNSA. Trimming cost V 5 bases and J 5 bases, with 15 bases left between them. The CDR3 consists of 14 residues. The CDR3 loop reads CASSVQTGTETQYF. CDR3 in DNA: TGTGCCAGCAGCGTACAGACAGGGACTGAGACCCAGTACTTC. The full variable domain, in which reference TRBV7-2 and TRBJ2-5 provide the parts outside the CDR3, is GAGVSQSPSNKVTEKGKDVELRCDPISGHTALYWYRQSLGQGLEFLIYFQGNSAPDKSGLPSDRFSAERTGGSVSTLTIQRTQQEDSAVYLCASSVQTGTETQYFGPGTRLLVL.

Ten or more counts support this clonotype. This chain links TRBV4-3 with TRBJ1-5, with a possible D match to TRBD1 (5 bases). The CDR3 extends over 16 amino acids. V gave up 0 bases and J gave up 4 bases, with 13 bases separating them. In germline, CDR1 is LGHNA, CDR2 YSLEER. CDR3 nucleotide sequence: TGCGCCAGCAGCCAAGACCTTTACAGGCCAAATCAGCCCCAGCATTTT. Amino acids: CASSQDLYRPNQPQHF.

This clonotype came up many times. This chain links TRBV27 with TRBJ2-2, with D possibly TRBD2 on 6 matching bases. CDR1 and CDR2 from the germline V gene are MNHEY and SMNVEV (reference sequence). V lost 4 bases, J lost 5 bases, and 8 bases lay in between. CDR3 length: 13 residues. CDR3 nucleotide sequence: TGTGCCAGCAGTTGGGCGGGGACCGGGGAGCTGTTTTTT. This translates into CASSWAGTGELFF.

This clonotype was seen at least ten times. V and J are TRBV20-1 and TRBJ2-7; D may correspond to TRBD1 or TRBD2 (5 bases each). There are 14 residues in the CDR3. CDR1 DFQATT and CDR2 SNEGSKA come from the germline V gene (reference sequence). Between the trimmed V and J ends, which lost 4 bases and 5 bases, there was a span of 18 bases. The CDR3 region is CSATKEGFTHEQYF. The CDR3 DNA reads as TGCAGTGCTACCAAAGAGGGGTTCACCCACGAGCAGTACTTC.

This clonotype occurred many times. The rearrangement joins TRBV27 to TRBJ2-3; 8 bases agree with TRBD2. J gave up 5 bases and V 8 bases, and 9 bases lay outside the gene matches. The germline V gene encodes CDR1 MNHEY and CDR2 SMNVEV (reference sequence). CDR3 length equals 14 residues. The CDR3 spells CASRRGLEKDTQYF. CDR3 coding DNA: TGTGCCAGCCGCCGGGGACTAGAAAAAGATACGCAGTATTTT.

This clonotype was seen many times. V usage is TRBV29-1 and J usage is TRBJ2-3; 10 nucleotides agree with TRBD2. CDR1 and CDR2 from the germline V gene are SQVTM and ANQGSEA. After removal of 7 bases from V and 3 bases from J, the junction contained 10 bases not matched to a gene. The CDR3 totals 15 residues. The CDR3, as DNA: TGCAGCGCCGCCTCAGCGGGAGGGTGGACAGATACGCAGTATTTT. Its protein is CSAASAGGWTDTQYF.

This clonotype was seen at least ten times. The V gene is TRBV12-3 or TRBV12-4, the J gene TRBJ1-2; 8 bases are a match to TRBD1. V dropped 3 bases and J dropped 3; count of bases not matched to a gene: 9. The CDR3 extends over 16 amino acids. The CDR3 protein is CASSFIRTGWDYGYTF. The CDR3 DNA is TGTGCCAGCAGTTTCATTCGGACAGGGTGGGACTATGGCTACACCTTC.